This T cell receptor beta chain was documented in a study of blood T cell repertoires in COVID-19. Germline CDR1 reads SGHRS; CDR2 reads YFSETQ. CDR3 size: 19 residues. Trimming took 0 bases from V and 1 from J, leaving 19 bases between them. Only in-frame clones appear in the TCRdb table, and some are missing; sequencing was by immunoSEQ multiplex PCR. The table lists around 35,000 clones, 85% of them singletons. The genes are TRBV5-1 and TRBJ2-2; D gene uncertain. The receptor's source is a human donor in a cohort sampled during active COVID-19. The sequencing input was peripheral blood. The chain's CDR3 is CASSLGGLRTLRNTGELFF. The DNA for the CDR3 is TGCGCCAGCAGCTTGGGAGGTTTGCGAACCTTACGGAACACCGGGGAGCTGTTTTTT.